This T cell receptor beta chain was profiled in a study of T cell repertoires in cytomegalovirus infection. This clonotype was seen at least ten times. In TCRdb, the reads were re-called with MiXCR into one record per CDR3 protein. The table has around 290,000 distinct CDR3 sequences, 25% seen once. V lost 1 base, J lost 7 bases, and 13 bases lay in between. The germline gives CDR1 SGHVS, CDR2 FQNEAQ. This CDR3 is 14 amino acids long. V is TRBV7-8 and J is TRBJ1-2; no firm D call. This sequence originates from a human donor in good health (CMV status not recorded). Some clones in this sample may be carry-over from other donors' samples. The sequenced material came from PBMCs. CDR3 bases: TGTGCCAGCAGCTTAGAGGGCTCACCGGCTGGCTACACCTTC. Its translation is CASSLEGSPAGYTF. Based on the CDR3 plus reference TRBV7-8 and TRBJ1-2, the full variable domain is GAGVSQSPRYKVAKRGQDVALRCDPISGHVSLFWYQQALGQGPEFLTYFQNEAQLDKSGLPSDRFFAERPEGSVSTLKIQRTQQEDSAVYLCASSLEGSPAGYTFGSGTRLTVV.